This is a list of T cell receptor beta chains from one sample in a study of T cell responses to AZD1222 COVID-19 vaccine. Using immunoSEQ multiplex PCR, the repertoire was profiled, and TCRdb retains in-frame clones only, with some absent. The data hold approximately 150,000 clones, with around 89% observed a single time. The sequenced sample was peripheral blood, obtained on day 0 of AZD1222 vaccination. The receptors shown here come from an adult in good health. Both conserved end residues are part of each CDR3. Fields, in order: clone size, V gene, J gene, D gene, CDR3 DNA, CDR3 protein. A D gene is named only where the DNA matches it firmly. The size field is filled for only some rows; it gives once, few, many or a size class.

few	TRBV27	TRBJ2-7	TRBD1	TGTGCCAGCAGTCAAACAGGGGGTAGGTGGAACGAGCAGTACTTC	CASSQTGGRWNEQYF
once	TRBV28	TRBJ1-2	-	TGTGCCAGCAGTATTGTTCCTGCCGGCTACACCTTC	CASSIVPAGYTF
-	TRBV6-2/TRBV6-3	TRBJ2-1	TRBD2	TGTGCCAGCAGTCCCGCTAGCGGGAGAATGAGTGAGCAGTTCTTC	CASSPASGRMSEQFF
-	TRBV18	TRBJ1-1	-	TGTGCCAGCTCACCCACAGGGATGAACACTGAAGCTTTCTTT	CASSPTGMNTEAFF
-	TRBV18	TRBJ1-5	-	TGTGCCAGCTCACCGAGGCAGGGCGGTCAGCCCCAGCATTTT	CASSPRQGGQPQHF
-	TRBV5-1	TRBJ1-2	TRBD1	TGCGCCAGCAGCGCGGTGGGACAGGGTTTGGGAGGCTACACCTTC	CASSAVGQGLGGYTF
once	TRBV19	TRBJ2-3	TRBD1	TGTGCCAGTAATCCGGGACAGGGGCGGGCAGATACGCAGTATTTT	CASNPGQGRADTQYF
-	TRBV6-2/TRBV6-3	TRBJ1-1	TRBD1	TGTGCCAGCAGTTCCCACAGGGGAATGAACACTGAAGCTTTCTTT	CASSSHRGMNTEAFF
-	TRBV18	TRBJ1-6	-	TGTGCCAGCTCACTGGGGCCGGGAACGGGACCCCTCCACTTT	CASSLGPGTGPLHF
-	TRBV7-6	TRBJ1-1	-	TGTGCCAGCAGCTTAATAGGTCTGAGCACTGAAGCTTTCTTT	CASSLIGLSTEAFF
-	TRBV11-1	TRBJ2-7	-	TGTGCCAGCAGCTTAACGCAGGGGCGATACTACGAGCAGTACTTC	CASSLTQGRYYEQYF
-	TRBV7-8	TRBJ2-7	TRBD2	TGTGCCAGCAGCTTACAGATTAGCGGGGGGACTAACACCTACGAGCAGTACTTC	CASSLQISGGTNTYEQYF
few	TRBV7-2	TRBJ2-1	-	TGTGCCAGCAGCTTAACCCGGTTCAATGAGCAGTTCTTC	CASSLTRFNEQFF
once	TRBV27	TRBJ2-7	TRBD1	TGTGCCAGCAGTTTAACGACAGGGATCGAGCAGTACTTC	CASSLTTGIEQYF
few	TRBV28	TRBJ1-2	-	TGTGCCAGCAGGCGCATATCAGATGGCTACACCTTC	CASRRISDGYTF
-	TRBV5-5	TRBJ1-2	-	TGTGCCAGCAGCTCGAGGGAATACTATGGCTACACCTTC	CASSSREYYGYTF
once	TRBV28	TRBJ1-3	-	TGTGCCAGCAGTTCTCCAAGTGGTGGAAACACCATATATTTT	CASSSPSGGNTIYF
-	TRBV11-1	TRBJ2-3	TRBD2	TGTGCCAGCAGCTTAGCCACGACTAGCCGATACACAGATACGCAGTATTTT	CASSLATTSRYTDTQYF
-	TRBV24-1	TRBJ2-7	TRBD2	TGTGCCACCAGTGACATTAGCGGGAGTGCCTACGAGCAGTACTTC	CATSDISGSAYEQYF
-	TRBV5-1	TRBJ1-5	-	TGCGCCAGCAGTAGGGACGTTGATCAGCCCCAGCATTTT	CASSRDVDQPQHF
-	TRBV5-1	TRBJ1-2	TRBD1	TGCGCCAGCAGCCGACTACAGGGGGCGGCGGGCTACACCTTC	CASSRLQGAAGYTF
-	TRBV28	TRBJ1-4	-	TGTGCCAGCAGTTCGGAGCAGGGAACAACTAATGAAAAACTGTTTTTT	CASSSEQGTTNEKLFF
-	TRBV4-1	TRBJ2-7	TRBD2	TGCGCCAGCAGCCAAGATCGAGCGGGACGGCTGAGCTCCTACGAGCAGTACTTC	CASSQDRAGRLSSYEQYF
-	TRBV5-1	TRBJ2-1	TRBD2	TGCGCCAGCAGCTTGGGCGGGGAGGGTGAGCAGTTCTTC	CASSLGGEGEQFF
-	TRBV14	TRBJ1-2	-	TGTGCCAGCAGCCAAGTTATAGGGGACTATGGCTACACCTTC	CASSQVIGDYGYTF
few	TRBV4-1	TRBJ1-2	-	TGCGCCAGCAGCCTCCGCGCCGGGGGCTACACCTTC	CASSLRAGGYTF
-	TRBV15	TRBJ1-1	-	TGTGCCACCAGCAGAGATTTGGGGGGGCCTGAAGCTTTCTTT	CATSRDLGGPEAFF
-	TRBV11-2	TRBJ1-4	-	TGTGCCAGCAGCTTGGCGGGGGGAGTTGAAAAACTGTTTTTT	CASSLAGGVEKLFF
-	TRBV6-5	TRBJ2-3	-	TGTGCCAGCAGTCAAAGAAGAGATACGCAGTATTTT	CASSQRRDTQYF
-	TRBV27	TRBJ2-7	TRBD1	TGTGCCAGCAGTTTCACAGGGGGCTCCTACGAGCAGTACTTC	CASSFTGGSYEQYF
once	TRBV28	TRBJ2-1	-	TGTGCCAGCACTTCGTTGGGGGCGTCGTACAATGAGCAGTTCTTC	CASTSLGASYNEQFF
once	TRBV11-2	TRBJ2-1	TRBD2	TGTGCCAGCAGCTTAGGTCCGGGACTAGCGGCGAGGAGAAACGATGAGCAGTTCTTC	CASSLGPGLAARRNDEQFF
few	TRBV6-5	TRBJ1-2	TRBD1	TGTGCCAGCAGTTACTCGGGACAGGGGAGTCGGGGCTACACCTTC	CASSYSGQGSRGYTF
-	TRBV30	TRBJ2-7	TRBD2	TGTGCCTGGACTAGTAGCGGGGGGCCCTACGAGCAGTACTTC	CAWTSSGGPYEQYF
-	TRBV30	TRBJ1-6	-	TGTGCCTGGAGTGTACAGGGAGGTGGGTCACCCCTCCACTTT	CAWSVQGGGSPLHF
-	TRBV5-6	TRBJ2-1	TRBD1	TGTGCCAGCAGCTTACAGGGGTTGGTCAATGAGCAGTTCTTC	CASSLQGLVNEQFF
-	TRBV4-2	TRBJ1-3	-	TGTGCCAGCAGCCAAGCCCAAACAGGGTCTGGAAACACCATATATTTT	CASSQAQTGSGNTIYF
-	TRBV4-2	TRBJ1-5	-	TGTGCCAGCAGCCAAGATAGGGCAGGTAATCAGCCCCAGCATTTT	CASSQDRAGNQPQHF